A single sample gave rise to the 19 T cell receptor beta chains below, sequenced in a study of control samples from healthy donors and cancer patients. Method: immunoSEQ multiplex PCR; TCRdb's copy keeps in-frame clones and lacks some. The sample lists 100,000 to 150,000 clones, roughly 92% occurring once. Sequencing was performed on PBMCs. The receptors originated from a man older than 75 with head and neck cancer.

V gene TRBV27 combines with J gene TRBJ2-7, with 10 nucleotides matching TRBD2. CDR1 is MNHEY, CDR2 SMNVEV, per germline (reference sequence). After removal of 5 bases from V and 6 bases from J, the junction contained 10 bases not matched to a gene. The CDR3 runs to 15 residues. CDR3 DNA sequence: TGTGCCAGCAGTAAGGTTTCCAGCGGGAGGGCCGAGCAGTACTTC. Translating it yields CASSKVSSGRAEQYF.

The genes are TRBV6-5 and TRBJ1-5; D remains ambiguous. Per germline, CDR1 MNHEY and CDR2 SVGAGI. CDR3 size: 14 residues. V gave up 8 bases and J gave up 0 bases, with 11 bases separating them. The CDR3 DNA sequence: TGTGCCAGCGAAATCGGATATAGCAATCAGCCCCAGCATTTT. Amino acids: CASEIGYSNQPQHF.

This chain joins TRBV11-2 and TRBJ2-7, with unresolved D. Germline V gene sequence: CDR1 SGHAT, CDR2 FQNNGV. The V gene lost 0 bases and the J gene lost 5 bases, with 17 bases spanning the gap. This CDR3 region has 16 residues. The CDR3 here is CASSLERWKRSHEQYF. Written as DNA, the CDR3 is TGTGCCAGCAGCTTAGAGCGGTGGAAAAGGTCTCACGAGCAGTACTTC. Combining the CDR3 with reference TRBV11-2 and TRBJ2-7 gives the whole variable domain EAGVAQSPRYKIIEKRQSVAFWCNPISGHATLYWYQQILGQGPKLLIQFQNNGVVDDSQLPKDRFSAERLKGVDSTLKIQPAKLEDSAVYLCASSLERWKRSHEQYFGPGTRLTVT.

The chain couples TRBV3-1 (or the pseudogene TRBV3-2) to TRBJ1-2; D is unclear. V was pared by 0 bases and J by 7 bases, with 12 bases between. CDR1 is LGHDT, CDR2 YNNKEL, per germline (reference sequence). This CDR3 has 14 amino acids. The CDR3, as DNA: TGTGCCAGCAGCCAAGATATGGGGATTGGTGGCTACACCTTC. This gives the protein CASSQDMGIGGYTF.

This clone is a singleton in its sample. CDR3: CASSVEIAGDNEQFF. In nucleotides, the CDR3 is TGTGCCAGCAGCGTAGAGATAGCGGGAGACAATGAGCAGTTCTTC. V is TRBV9 and J is TRBJ2-1; 9 nucleotides line up with TRBD2. Trimming at V came to 0 bases and at J to 5 bases, leaving 3 bases not matched to a gene. The CDR3 consists of 15 residues. Germline V gene data show CDR1 as SGDLS and CDR2 as YYNGEE. The entire variable domain, with the rest obtained from reference TRBV9 and TRBJ2-1, is as follows: DSGVTQTPKHLITATGQRVTLRCSPRSGDLSVYWYQQSLDQGLQFLIQYYNGEERAKGNILERFSAQQFPDLHSELNLSSLELGDSALYFCASSVEIAGDNEQFFGPGTRLTVL.

The chain links TRBV7-9 to TRBJ2-5, with unresolved D. V was shortened by 6 bases and J by 5 bases, with 13 bases between the two germline ends. This CDR3 comprises 13 residues. CDR1 and CDR2 (germline): SEHNR, FQNEAQ (reference sequence). CDR3 nucleotide sequence: TGTGCCAGCAGACAGAAGACCAGGGAGACCCAGTACTTC. It encodes CASRQKTRETQYF.

Remarks on this clone: Additional DNA sequences in this sample encode the identical CDR3. The genes are TRBV19 and TRBJ2-7, with TRBD1 matching 10 bases. CDR3 length equals 14 residues. V lost 6 bases and J lost 3; bases outside the gene matches: 5. From germline, CDR1 is LNHDA and CDR2 SQIVND (reference sequence). CDR3 nucleotide sequence: TGTGCCAGTAGGGGACAGGGGTCCCGCTACGAGCAGTACTTC. Amino acids: CASRGQGSRYEQYF.

The rearrangement uses TRBV20-1 and TRBJ2-7; TRBD2 might be the D (6 bases). The CDR3 covers 11 residues. V lost 6 bases and J 3 bases, leaving 9 bases between the germline ends. Germline CDR1 reads DFQATT; CDR2 reads SNEGSKA (reference sequence). The CDR3 sequence is CSAVTSYEQYF. The CDR3 coding sequence is TGCAGTGCCGTGACTAGCTACGAGCAGTACTTC.

The chain couples TRBV6-1 to TRBJ2-7; D possibly matches TRBD1 or TRBD2 (6 bases each). The length of the CDR3 is 12 residues. Germline V lookup: CDR1 MNHNS, CDR2 SASEGT. Trimming removed 0 bases at V and 13 bases at J, with 13 bases between. As DNA, the CDR3 is TGTGCCAGCAGTGAAGCGTGGGGGGCTTTATACTTC. This encodes CASSEAWGALYF.

The chain links TRBV5-4 to TRBJ2-6; 14 bases line up with TRBD2. Germline values: CDR1 SGHNT, CDR2 YYREEE (reference sequence). The CDR3 is made up of 19 amino acids. V lost 2 bases to trimming and J lost 0 bases; unmatched junction nucleotides: 4. For the CDR3, the DNA is TGTGCCAGCAGCTTAGGGACTAGCGGGAGAACCTCTGGGGCCAACGTCCTGACTTTC. It specifies CASSLGTSGRTSGANVLTF. Complete variable domain (other parts from reference TRBV5-4 and TRBJ2-6): ETGVTQSPTHLIKTRGQQVTLRCSSQSGHNTVSWYQQALGQGPQFIFQYYREEENGRGNFPPRFSGLQFPNYSSELNVNALELDDSALYLCASSLGTSGRTSGANVLTFGAGSRLTVL.

This clone was counted a few times. V gene TRBV15 combines with J gene TRBJ1-1; D unclear. V lost 0 bases and J 1 base, leaving 9 bases between the germline ends. The CDR3 runs to 15 residues. Looked up from germline, CDR1 is LNHNV and CDR2 is YYDKDF (reference sequence). The CDR3 DNA follows: TGTGCCACCAGCAGAGATCGACACACGAACACTGAAGCTTTCTTT. This encodes CATSRDRHTNTEAFF.

V usage is TRBV11-2 and J usage is TRBJ1-2; D is ambiguous. Trimming cost V 5 bases and J 4 bases, with 17 bases left between them. This CDR3 is 15 amino acids long. The germline CDR1 and CDR2 sequences are SGHAT and FQNNGV. The CDR3, as DNA: TGTGCCAGCAGCCTACCCTCAGGCATTTCCTATGGCTACACCTTC. This gives the protein CASSLPSGISYGYTF. The full variable domain, in which reference TRBV11-2 and TRBJ1-2 provide the parts outside the CDR3, is EAGVAQSPRYKIIEKRQSVAFWCNPISGHATLYWYQQILGQGPKLLIQFQNNGVVDDSQLPKDRFSAERLKGVDSTLKIQPAKLEDSAVYLCASSLPSGISYGYTFGSGTRLTVV.

The chain combines TRBV5-8 with TRBJ1-5, with D possibly TRBD1 on 6 matching bases. Germline V gene sequence: CDR1 SGHTS, CDR2 YDEGEE. This CDR3 has 13 amino acids. V lost 3 bases to trimming and J lost 3 bases, with 7 bases between them. The CDR3 region has the DNA TGTGCCAGCAGCTACAGGGCCAATCAGCCCCAGCATTTT. Amino acid sequence: CASSYRANQPQHF.

The chain has TRBV24-1 and TRBJ1-2, with D possibly TRBD1 on 5 matching bases. CDR3 length equals 14 residues. V dropped 2 bases and J dropped 8 bases, with 14 bases sitting between them. Germline assignment: CDR1 KGHDR and CDR2 SFDVKD. This CDR3 reads CATSDSDSVGGYTF. CDR3 sequence (DNA): TGTGCCACCAGTGATTCCGACAGCGTCGGAGGCTACACCTTC.

The rearrangement uses TRBV5-1 and TRBJ1-2; possibly TRBD1 for D (5 bases). The V gene lost 3 bases and the J gene lost 4 bases, with 16 bases spanning the gap. Per germline, CDR1 SGHRS and CDR2 YFSETQ. The CDR3 length is 15 residues. The CDR3 DNA reads TGCGCCAGCAGCTCCACCGGGGGGGTGAGCTATGGCTACACCTTC. Translating gives CASSSTGGVSYGYTF.

This chain joins TRBV7-2 and TRBJ2-7, with TRBD2 identical over 9 bases. Germline loops: CDR1 SGHTA, CDR2 FQGNSA. The CDR3 is 13 amino acids. After removal of 8 bases from V and 3 bases from J, the junction contained 5 bases not matched to a gene. Written as DNA, the CDR3 is TGTGCCAGCGCCTCGACTAGCGGCTACGAGCAGTACTTC. Its translation is CASASTSGYEQYF.

The V and J genes are TRBV9 and TRBJ1-5; D remains unclear. The V gene's germline CDR1 is SGDLS and CDR2 YYNGEE. Trimming left V 1 base short and J 0 bases short, with 8 bases between. There are 15 residues in the CDR3. In nucleotides, the CDR3 is TGTGCCAGCAGCGTATCCGGCAATAGCAATCAGCCCCAGCATTTT. It specifies CASSVSGNSNQPQHF.

The V gene is TRBV5-8, the J gene TRBJ2-2; possibly TRBD1 or TRBD2 for D (5 bases each). There are 14 residues in the CDR3. The V gene's germline CDR1 is SGHTS and CDR2 YDEGEE. V was shortened by 4 bases and J by 7 bases, with 14 bases between the two germline ends. CDR3 DNA sequence: TGTGCCAGCAGCAGGGACCAACGGCACGGGGAGCTGTTTTTT. It codes for CASSRDQRHGELFF. Complete variable domain (other parts from reference TRBV5-8 and TRBJ2-2): EAGVTQSPTHLIKTRGQQATLRCSPISGHTSVYWYQQALGLGLQFLLWYDEGEERNRGNFPPRFSGRQFPNYSSELNVNALELEDSALYLCASSRDQRHGELFFGEGSRLTVL.

The chain carries TRBV18 and TRBJ1-5; TRBD1 matches 7 bases. Losses at the gene ends were 3 bases for V and 2 bases for J; bases not matched to a gene: 7. The V gene's germline CDR1 is KGHSH and CDR2 LQKENI. The CDR3 has 16 residues. The CDR3 bases are TGTGCCAGCTCACCTACAGGGGATGTGGGCAATCAGCCCCAGCATTTT. This encodes CASSPTGDVGNQPQHF.